This TCR beta chain was identified during a study of cytomegalovirus exposure and HLA in healthy donors. Study-level points and caveats: Cytomegalovirus association was assigned to over 150 TCR beta chains. TCR sequences were mostly rare, though some public TCRs occurred in many donors.

With 60 Vbeta and 13 Jbeta primers, the PCR was carried out. Clones were read by immunoSEQ multiplex PCR, and TCRdb kept only the in-frame ones, dropping some. The sample comprises about 300,000 clones, 80% to 90% of which are singletons, and almost 4% rests with the top ten. The trim removed 6 bases at V and 6 bases at J, leaving 13 bases unmatched. Germline values: CDR1 MNHEY, CDR2 SMNVEV (reference sequence). This CDR3 is 16 amino acids long. As for this clone: Its cognate antigen is unknown.

The J gene is TRBJ2-5, the V gene TRBV27; TRBD1 aligns across 10 bases. The specimen sequenced was PBMCs. The clonotype comes from a middle-aged man in good health and CMV-seropositive. The CDR3: CASSSLRTGGLQTQYF. CDR3 in DNA: TGTGCCAGCAGCTCGCTCAGGACAGGGGGTTTACAGACCCAGTACTTC.